This T cell receptor beta chain was found in a study of blood T cell repertoires in COVID-19. As for the study in general: Donors in the United States, Italy and Spain gave samples during acute or convalescent COVID-19.

Only one count was recorded for this clone. Ages ranged from about 18 to 89 years, with residence in fewer than 25 US areas. Participant-given clinical history determined each cohort assignment. Using immunoSEQ multiplex PCR, the repertoire was profiled, and TCRdb retains in-frame clones only, with some absent. The table shows around 300,000 clones, with roughly 91% occurring only once. Per the germline V gene, CDR1 is ENHRY and CDR2 is SYGVKD. The CDR3 spans 15 residues. Between the trimmed V and J ends, which lost 0 bases and 5 bases, there was a span of 12 bases. J is TRBJ2-3 and V is TRBV10-3; weak D call: TRBD2 (6 bases). Material: PBMCs or T cells enriched from blood (not recorded which). The clonotype was recovered from a woman aged 55-69 years who had recovered from COVID-19. CDR3 residues: CAISESGLGGDTQYF. CDR3 bases: TGTGCCATCAGTGAGTCCGGACTGGGAGGAGATACGCAGTATTTT.